The clone carrying this T cell receptor beta chain has just one count. Per the original data handling: Estimation of nucleated cell counts relied on the amplification of reference gene primers. The protocol was immunoSEQ multiplex PCR, while the TCRdb copy is restricted to in-frame clones and leaves out a portion. For V, J and clone size, that table is used; D and trimming come from the DNA. The sample has about 150,000 clones, around four fifths seen once; the top ten hold under 3.5%. These data originate in a study of blood T cell repertoires in COVID-19. Across the study: Italy, Spain and the United States were the sources of the convalescent and acute COVID-19 samples. The cDNA or gDNA used as material had been derived from T cells, B-cell-depleted T cells, or PBMCs.

There are 18 residues in the CDR3. J was trimmed by 1 base and V by 0 bases; bases with no gene match: 4. Germline V gives CDR1 SGHTA, CDR2 FQGNSA. The sequenced sample was peripheral blood. The sequence was collected from a woman aged 60-70 years with acute or convalescent COVID-19. The chain couples TRBV7-2 to TRBJ2-2, with TRBD2 matching 11 bases. This CDR3 reads CASSLANLAGGNTGELFF. CDR3 in DNA: TGTGCCAGCAGCTTAGCAAACCTAGCGGGGGGGAACACCGGGGAGCTGTTTTTT.